This entry describes one T cell receptor (beta chain). Its matching antigen is unknown. The data were obtained in a study of CD4 T cells in relation to SARS-CoV-2 and coronaviruses. Whole-study context: TCR beta CDR3s were sequenced after roughly 10-day antigen culture of PBMCs. Study observations and caveats: Memory recall responses, not primary responses primed in culture, are what the assay detects.

Here immunoSEQ multiplex PCR was the method, and the copy in TCRdb shows in-frame clones only, minus some. The table records 35,000 or so clones, about 86% of them present only once. Per the germline V gene, CDR1 is MGHDK and CDR2 is SYGVNS. V lost 9 bases and J lost 3; bases outside the gene matches: 10. The CDR3 is made up of 15 amino acids. Sorted naive or memory CD4+ cells met CEF peptides for approximately nine days. The chain recombines TRBV25-1 with TRBJ2-1, with 8 positions matching TRBD1. The sequencing sample was made of naive CD4+ T cells from PBMCs, cultured in vitro. The subset: naive CD4+ T cells isolated by negative enrichment. This receptor was identified in an adult with COVID-19. The chain's CDR3 is CASSDSGGSYNEQFF. For the CDR3, the DNA is TGTGCCAGTTCCGATTCAGGGGGCAGCTACAATGAGCAGTTCTTC.